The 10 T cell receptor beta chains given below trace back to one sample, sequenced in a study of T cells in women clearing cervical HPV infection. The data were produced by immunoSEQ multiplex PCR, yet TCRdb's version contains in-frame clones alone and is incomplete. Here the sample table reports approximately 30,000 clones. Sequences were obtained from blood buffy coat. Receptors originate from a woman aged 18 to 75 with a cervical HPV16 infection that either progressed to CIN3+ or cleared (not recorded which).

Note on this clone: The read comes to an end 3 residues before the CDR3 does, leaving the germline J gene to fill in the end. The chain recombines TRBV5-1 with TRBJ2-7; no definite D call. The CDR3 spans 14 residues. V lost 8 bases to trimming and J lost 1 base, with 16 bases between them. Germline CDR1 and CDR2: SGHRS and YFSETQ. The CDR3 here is CASQLTQGSYEQYF. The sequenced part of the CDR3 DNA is TGCGCCAGTCAGCTTACCCAAGGGTCCTACGAG.

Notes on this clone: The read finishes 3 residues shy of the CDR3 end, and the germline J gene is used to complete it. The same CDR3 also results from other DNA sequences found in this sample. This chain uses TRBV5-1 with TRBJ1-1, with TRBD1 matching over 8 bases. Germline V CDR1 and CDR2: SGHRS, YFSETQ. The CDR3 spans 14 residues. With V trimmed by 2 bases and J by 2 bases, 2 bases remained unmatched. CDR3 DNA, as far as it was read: TGCGCCAGCAGCTTATCAGGGGGCAACACTGAA. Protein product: CASSLSGGNTE. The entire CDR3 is CASSLSGGNTEAFF.

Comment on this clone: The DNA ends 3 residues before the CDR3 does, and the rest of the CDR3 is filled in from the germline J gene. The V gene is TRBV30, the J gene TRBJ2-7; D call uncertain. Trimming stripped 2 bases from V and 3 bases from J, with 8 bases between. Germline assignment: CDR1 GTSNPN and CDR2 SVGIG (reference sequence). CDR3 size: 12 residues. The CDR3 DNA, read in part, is TGTGCCTGGAGTTTCGGTGACTACGAG. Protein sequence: CAWSFGDYE. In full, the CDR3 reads CAWSFGDYEQYF.

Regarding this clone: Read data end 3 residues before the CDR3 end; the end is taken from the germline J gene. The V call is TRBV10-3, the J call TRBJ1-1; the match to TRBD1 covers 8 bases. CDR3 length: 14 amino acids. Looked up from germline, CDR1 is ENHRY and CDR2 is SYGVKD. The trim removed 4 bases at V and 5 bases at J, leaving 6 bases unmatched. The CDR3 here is CAISATGVLTEAFF. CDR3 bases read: TGTGCCATCAGTGCGACAGGGGTTTTAACTGAA.

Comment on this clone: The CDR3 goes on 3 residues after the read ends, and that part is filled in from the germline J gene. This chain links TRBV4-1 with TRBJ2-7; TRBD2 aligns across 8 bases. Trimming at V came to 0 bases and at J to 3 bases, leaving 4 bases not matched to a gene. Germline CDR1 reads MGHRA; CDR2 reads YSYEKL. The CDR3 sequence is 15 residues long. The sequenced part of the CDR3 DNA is TGCGCCAGCAGCCAAGAAAGCCTAGCGGGCTACGAG. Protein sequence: CASSQESLAGYE. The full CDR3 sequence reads CASSQESLAGYEQYF.

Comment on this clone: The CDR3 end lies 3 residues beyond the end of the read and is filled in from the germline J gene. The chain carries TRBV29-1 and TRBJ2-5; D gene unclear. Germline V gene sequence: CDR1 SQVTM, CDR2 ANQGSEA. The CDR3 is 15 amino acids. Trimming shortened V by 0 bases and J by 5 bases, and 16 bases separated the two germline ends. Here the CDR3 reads CSVEDGVGPPETQYF. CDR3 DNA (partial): TGCAGCGTTGAAGATGGAGTAGGGCCTCCGGAGACC.

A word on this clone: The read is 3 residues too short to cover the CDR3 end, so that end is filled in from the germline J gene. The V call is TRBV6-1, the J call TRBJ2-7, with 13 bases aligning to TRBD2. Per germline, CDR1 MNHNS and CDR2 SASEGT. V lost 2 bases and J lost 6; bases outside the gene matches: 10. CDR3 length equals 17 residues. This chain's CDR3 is CASSEFGLAGVGGEQYF. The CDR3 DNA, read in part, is TGTGCCAGCAGTGAATTCGGACTAGCGGGAGTCGGGGGCGAG.

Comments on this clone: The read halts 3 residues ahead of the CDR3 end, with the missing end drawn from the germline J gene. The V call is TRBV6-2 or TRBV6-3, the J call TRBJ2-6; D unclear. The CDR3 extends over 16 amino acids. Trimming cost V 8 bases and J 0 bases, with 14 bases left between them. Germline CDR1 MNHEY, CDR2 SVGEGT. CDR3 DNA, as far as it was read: TGTGCCAGCGATAGCTTACCCCCCTCTGGGGCCAACGTC. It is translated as CASDSLPPSGANV. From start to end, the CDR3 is CASDSLPPSGANVLTF.

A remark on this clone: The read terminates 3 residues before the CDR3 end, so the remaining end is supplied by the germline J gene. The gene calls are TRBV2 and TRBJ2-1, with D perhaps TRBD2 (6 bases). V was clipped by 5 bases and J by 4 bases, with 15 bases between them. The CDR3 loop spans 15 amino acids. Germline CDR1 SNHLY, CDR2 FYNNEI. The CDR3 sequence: CASSRRDSSYNEQFF. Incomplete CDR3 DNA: TGTGCCAGCAGTAGAAGGGACTCCTCTTACAATGAG.

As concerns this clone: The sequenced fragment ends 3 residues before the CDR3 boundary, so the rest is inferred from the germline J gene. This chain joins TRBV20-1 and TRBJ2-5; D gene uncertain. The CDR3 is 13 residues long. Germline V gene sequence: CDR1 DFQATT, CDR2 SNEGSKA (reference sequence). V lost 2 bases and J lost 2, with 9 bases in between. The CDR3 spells CSARSAVQETQYF. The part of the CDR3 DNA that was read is TGCAGTGCTAGAAGCGCCGTGCAAGAGACC.